This TCR beta chain was recovered during a study of CD8 T cells in Susac syndrome. The RNA, about 0.5 to 1 ug, was put through reverse transcription using random hexamers. TCRdb reprocessed the immunoSEQ multiplex PCR reads with MiXCR, giving one entry per CDR3 protein. The data contain roughly 150,000 distinct CDR3 sequences, 95% of them singletons. The authors sequenced TCR beta from blood CD8+ and CD4+ T cells. The receptor's source is a human donor with Susac syndrome. Sequenced sample: CD8+ T cells from PBMCs.

CDR3 nucleotides: TGTGCCAGCAGCCAAGAAAAGTGGGTAGCGGGGGACAATGAGCAGTTCTTC. Translated, it gives CASSQEKWVAGDNEQFF. The gene calls are TRBV14 and TRBJ2-1; the match to TRBD2 covers 9 bases. Germline V lookup: CDR1 SGHDN, CDR2 FVKESK. The CDR3 is 17 residues long. J gave up 5 bases and V 0 bases, and 8 bases lay outside the gene matches.